This TCR beta chain was identified during a study of cytomegalovirus exposure and HLA in healthy donors. Findings of the study overall: With later analysis, a missense DCLRE1C variant became linked to TCR beta V- and J-gene trimming.

The PCR used 60 Vbeta and 13 Jbeta primers. Sequencing was performed with immunoSEQ multiplex PCR; in TCRdb, only in-frame clones are kept and a portion is missing. The table has around 130,000 clones, about 81% seen once; the top ten hold 5.5% to 6%. Germline V lookup: CDR1 SEHNR, CDR2 FQNEAQ (reference sequence). The CDR3 has 15 residues. Trimming cost V 3 bases and J 3 bases; bases outside gene matches: 4. Remarks on this clone: Its antigen is not known.

Sequencing was performed on PBMCs. This clonotype was obtained from a middle-aged woman in good health and CMV-seropositive. This chain joins TRBV7-9 and TRBJ2-5; TRBD1 aligns across 10 bases. DNA for the CDR3: TGTGCCAGCAGCTTTGGACAGGGGGGAGAAGAGACCCAGTACTTC. Translated: CASSFGQGGEETQYF.